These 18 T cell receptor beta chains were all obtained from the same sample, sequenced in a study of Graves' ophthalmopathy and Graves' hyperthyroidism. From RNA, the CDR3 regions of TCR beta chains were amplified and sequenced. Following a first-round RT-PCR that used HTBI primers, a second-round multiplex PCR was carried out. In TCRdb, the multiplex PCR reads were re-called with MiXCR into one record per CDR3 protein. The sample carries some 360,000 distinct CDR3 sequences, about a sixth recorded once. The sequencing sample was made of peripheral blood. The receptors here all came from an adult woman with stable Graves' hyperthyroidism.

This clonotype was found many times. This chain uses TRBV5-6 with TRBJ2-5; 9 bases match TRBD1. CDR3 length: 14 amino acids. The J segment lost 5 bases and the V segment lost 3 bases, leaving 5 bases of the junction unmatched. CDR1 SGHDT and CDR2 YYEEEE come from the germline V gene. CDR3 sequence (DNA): TGTGCCAGCAGCTGGGGACAGGGTGAGGAGACCCAGTACTTC. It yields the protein CASSWGQGEETQYF. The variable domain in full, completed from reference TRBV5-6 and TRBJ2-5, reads DAGVTQSPTHLIKTRGQQVTLRCSPKSGHDTVSWYQQALGQGPQFIFQYYEEEERQRGNFPDRFSGHQFPNYSSELNVNALLLGDSALYLCASSWGQGEETQYFGPGTRLLVL.

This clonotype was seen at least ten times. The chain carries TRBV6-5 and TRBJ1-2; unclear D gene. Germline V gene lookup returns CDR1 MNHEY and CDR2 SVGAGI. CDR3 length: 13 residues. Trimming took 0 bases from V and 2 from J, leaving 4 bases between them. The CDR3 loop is CASSYSMNYGYTF. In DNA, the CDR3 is TGTGCCAGCAGTTACTCAATGAACTATGGCTACACCTTC.

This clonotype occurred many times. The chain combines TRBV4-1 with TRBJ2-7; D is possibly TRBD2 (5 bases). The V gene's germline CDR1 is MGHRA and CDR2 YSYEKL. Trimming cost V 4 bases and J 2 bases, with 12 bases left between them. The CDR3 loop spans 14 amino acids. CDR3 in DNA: TGCGCCAGCAGCCCAGGACTTCACCCCTACGAGCAGTACTTC. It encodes CASSPGLHPYEQYF.

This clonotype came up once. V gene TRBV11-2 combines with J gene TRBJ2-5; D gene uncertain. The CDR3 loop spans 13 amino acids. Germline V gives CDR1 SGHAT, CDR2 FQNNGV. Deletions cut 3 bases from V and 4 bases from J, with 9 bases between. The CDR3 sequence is CASSFKPGETQYF. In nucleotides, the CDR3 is TGTGCCAGCAGCTTTAAGCCCGGAGAGACCCAGTACTTC.

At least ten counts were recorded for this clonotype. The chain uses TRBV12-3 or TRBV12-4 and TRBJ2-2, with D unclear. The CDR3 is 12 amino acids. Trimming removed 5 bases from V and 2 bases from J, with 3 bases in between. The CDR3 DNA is TGTGCCAGCAGTAAAAACACCGGGGAGCTGTTTTTT. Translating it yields CASSKNTGELFF.

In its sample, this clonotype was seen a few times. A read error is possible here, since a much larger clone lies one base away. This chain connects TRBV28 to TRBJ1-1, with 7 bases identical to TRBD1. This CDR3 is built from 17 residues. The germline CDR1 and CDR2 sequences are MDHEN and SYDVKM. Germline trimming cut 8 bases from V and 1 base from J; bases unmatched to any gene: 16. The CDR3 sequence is CASPSPLDRDKNTEAFF. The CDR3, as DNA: TGTGCCAGCCCAAGTCCCCTCGACAGGGACAAGAACACTGAAGCTTTCTTT. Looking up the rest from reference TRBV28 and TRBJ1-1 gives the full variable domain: DVKVTQSSRYLVKRTGEKVFLECVQDMDHENMFWYRQDPGLGLRLIYFSYDVKMKEKGDIPEGYSVSREKKERFSLILESASTNQTSMYLCASPSPLDRDKNTEAFFGQGTRLTVV.

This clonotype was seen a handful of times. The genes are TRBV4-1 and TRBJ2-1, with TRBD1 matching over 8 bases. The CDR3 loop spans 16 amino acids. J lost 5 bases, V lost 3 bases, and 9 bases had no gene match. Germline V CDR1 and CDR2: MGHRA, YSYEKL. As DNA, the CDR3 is TGCGCCAGCAGCCAGCTACAGGGGGAGACCCACAATGAGCAGTTCTTC. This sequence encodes CASSQLQGETHNEQFF.

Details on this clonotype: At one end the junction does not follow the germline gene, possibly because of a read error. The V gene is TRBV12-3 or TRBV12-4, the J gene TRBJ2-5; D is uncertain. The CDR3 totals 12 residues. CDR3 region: CASTSYQETLYF. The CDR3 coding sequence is TGTGCCAGCACCTCGTACCAAGAGACCCTGTACTTC.

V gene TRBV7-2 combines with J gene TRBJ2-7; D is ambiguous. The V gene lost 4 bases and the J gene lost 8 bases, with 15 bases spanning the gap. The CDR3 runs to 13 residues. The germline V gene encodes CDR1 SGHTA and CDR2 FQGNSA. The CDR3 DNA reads TGTGCCAGCAGCTCCTCGTCGGCTCTCCAGCAGTACTTC. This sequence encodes CASSSSSALQQYF.

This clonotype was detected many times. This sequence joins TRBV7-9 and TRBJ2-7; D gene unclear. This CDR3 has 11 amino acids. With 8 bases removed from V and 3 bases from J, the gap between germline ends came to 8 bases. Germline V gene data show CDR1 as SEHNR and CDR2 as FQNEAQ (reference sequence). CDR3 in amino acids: CASVGFYEQYF. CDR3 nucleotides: TGTGCCAGCGTCGGTTTCTACGAGCAGTACTTC. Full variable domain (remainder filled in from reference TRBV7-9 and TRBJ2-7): DTGVSQNPRHKITKRGQNVTFRCDPISEHNRLYWYRQTLGQGPEFLTYFQNEAQLEKSRLLSDRFSAERPKGSFSTLEIQRTEQGDSAMYLCASVGFYEQYFGPGTRLTVT.

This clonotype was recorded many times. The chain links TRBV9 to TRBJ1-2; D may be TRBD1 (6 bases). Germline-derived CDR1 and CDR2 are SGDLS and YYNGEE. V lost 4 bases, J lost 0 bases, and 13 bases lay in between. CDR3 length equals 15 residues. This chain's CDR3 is CASSPRQAANYGYTF. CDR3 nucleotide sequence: TGTGCCAGCAGCCCGCGACAGGCGGCTAACTATGGCTACACCTTC.

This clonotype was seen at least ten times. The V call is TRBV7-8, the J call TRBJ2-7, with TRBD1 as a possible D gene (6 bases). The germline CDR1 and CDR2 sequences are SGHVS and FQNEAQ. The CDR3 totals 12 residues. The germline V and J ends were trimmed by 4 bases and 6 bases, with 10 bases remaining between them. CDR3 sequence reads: CASSWTASEQYF. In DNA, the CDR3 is TGTGCCAGCAGCTGGACAGCTAGCGAGCAGTACTTC.

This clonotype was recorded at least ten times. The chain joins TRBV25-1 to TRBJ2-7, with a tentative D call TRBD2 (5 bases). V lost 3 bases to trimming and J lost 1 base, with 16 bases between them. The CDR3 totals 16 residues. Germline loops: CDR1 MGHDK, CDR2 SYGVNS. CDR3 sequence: CASSDHSGRGSYEQYF. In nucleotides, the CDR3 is TGTGCCAGCAGTGATCATTCGGGCAGAGGGTCCTACGAGCAGTACTTC.

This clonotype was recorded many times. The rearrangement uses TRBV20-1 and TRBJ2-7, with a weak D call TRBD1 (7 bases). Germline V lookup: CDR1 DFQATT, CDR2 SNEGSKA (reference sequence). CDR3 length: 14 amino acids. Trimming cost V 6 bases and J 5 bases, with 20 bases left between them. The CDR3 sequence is CSAAGQRTVHEQYF. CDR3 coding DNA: TGCAGTGCCGCGGGACAGAGAACGGTCCACGAGCAGTACTTC.

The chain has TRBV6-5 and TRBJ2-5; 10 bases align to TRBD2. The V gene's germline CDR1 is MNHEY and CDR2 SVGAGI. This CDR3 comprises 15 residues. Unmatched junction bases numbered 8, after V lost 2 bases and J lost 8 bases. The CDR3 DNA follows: TGTGCCAGCAGTTACGGCACTAGCGGGATTCATACCCAGTACTTC. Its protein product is CASSYGTSGIHTQYF.

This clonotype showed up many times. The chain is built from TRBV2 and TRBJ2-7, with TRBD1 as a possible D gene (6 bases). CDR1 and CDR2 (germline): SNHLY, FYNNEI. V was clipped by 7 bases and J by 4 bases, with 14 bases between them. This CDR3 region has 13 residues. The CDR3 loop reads CASNGQGLYEQYF. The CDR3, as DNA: TGTGCCAGCAATGGGCAGGGGTTATACGAGCAGTACTTC.

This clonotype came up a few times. CDR3 in amino acids: CASSIGTVNEQYF. The CDR3, as DNA: TGTGCCAGCAGCATTGGCACCGTCAACGAGCAGTACTTC. The rearrangement links TRBV7-8 to TRBJ2-7, with D unclear. Per the germline V gene, CDR1 is SGHVS and CDR2 is FQNEAQ. V lost 5 bases and J lost 5, with 13 bases in between. The CDR3 has 13 amino acids.

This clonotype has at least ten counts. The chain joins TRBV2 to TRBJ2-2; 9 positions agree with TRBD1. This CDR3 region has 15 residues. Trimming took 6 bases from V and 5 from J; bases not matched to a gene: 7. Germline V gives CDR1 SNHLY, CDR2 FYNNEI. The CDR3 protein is CASSLDRGYTGELFF. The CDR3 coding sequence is TGTGCCAGCAGCCTCGACAGGGGGTATACCGGGGAGCTGTTTTTT.